This is a list of T cell receptor beta chains from one sample in a study of cytomegalovirus exposure and HLA in healthy donors. Sequencing was performed with immunoSEQ multiplex PCR; in TCRdb, only in-frame clones are kept and a portion is missing. The repertoire holds tens of thousands of clones, with over 75% as singletons. Input material: PBMCs. The receptors here all came from a man between 35 and 55 years old in good health and CMV-seronegative. The CDR3 runs from the conserved cysteine through the conserved F or W. The D gene is left open where the match is weak. The size entry is marked missing in some rows and otherwise reads once, few, many or a size class.

CDR3nt: TGTGCCAGCTCACCAGTCGGGCAGGGGAGGGACGAGCAGTACTTC; CDR3aa: CASSPVGQGRDEQYF; d_gene: -; j_gene: TRBJ2-7; v_gene: TRBV18; abundance: -
CDR3nt: TGCGCCAGCACAGACACCCACGGGGGCACCGGGGAGCTGTTTTTT; CDR3aa: CASTDTHGGTGELFF; d_gene: -; j_gene: TRBJ2-2; v_gene: TRBV5-1; abundance: -
CDR3nt: TGTGCCAGCTCACCAAGGGAGATCACCGGGGAGCTGTTTTTT; CDR3aa: CASSPREITGELFF; d_gene: -; j_gene: TRBJ2-2; v_gene: TRBV18; abundance: once
CDR3nt: TGTGCCAGCAGCCGGACAGGGGCCCCGGGCGAGCAGTACTTC; CDR3aa: CASSRTGAPGEQYF; d_gene: TRBD1; j_gene: TRBJ2-7; v_gene: TRBV11-3; abundance: -
CDR3nt: TGTGCCAGTACTGGCGGGGGCCTGGGGGAGACCCAGTACTTC; CDR3aa: CASTGGGLGETQYF; d_gene: -; j_gene: TRBJ2-5; v_gene: TRBV19; abundance: -
CDR3nt: TGTTCCAGCAGCTTAACAGCGGAAACAGATACGCAGTATTTT; CDR3aa: CSSSLTAETDTQYF; d_gene: -; j_gene: TRBJ2-3; v_gene: TRBV7-9; abundance: -
CDR3nt: TGTGCCGGCAGCTTGCCGCTAGACGGTGAGCAGTTCTTC; CDR3aa: CAGSLPLDGEQFF; d_gene: -; j_gene: TRBJ2-1; v_gene: TRBV5-6; abundance: -
CDR3nt: TGCGCCAGCAGAACTATGACAGGGGGCAACCAGCCCCAGCATTTT; CDR3aa: CASRTMTGGNQPQHF; d_gene: TRBD1; j_gene: TRBJ1-5; v_gene: TRBV10-2; abundance: -
CDR3nt: TGTGCCAGCAGCGTTGACTCCTACGAGCAGTACTTC; CDR3aa: CASSVDSYEQYF; d_gene: -; j_gene: TRBJ2-7; v_gene: TRBV9; abundance: -
CDR3nt: TGCGCCAGCAGTGATCAGTCTAGCGGGAGGCCAGATACGCAGTATTTT; CDR3aa: CASSDQSSGRPDTQYF; d_gene: TRBD2; j_gene: TRBJ2-3; v_gene: TRBV10-1; abundance: -
CDR3nt: TGTGCCAGCAGATCGACAGGGGGCAGTGAGCAGTTCTTC; CDR3aa: CASRSTGGSEQFF; d_gene: TRBD1; j_gene: TRBJ2-1; v_gene: TRBV7-3; abundance: -
CDR3nt: TGCGCCAGCAGCTTGGGGACAGGGAGGGAAAAACTGTTTTTT; CDR3aa: CASSLGTGREKLFF; d_gene: TRBD1; j_gene: TRBJ1-4; v_gene: TRBV5-1; abundance: -
CDR3nt: TGCGCCAGCAGCTTGGCCGGGGAATTGAATGGCTACACCTTC; CDR3aa: CASSLAGELNGYTF; d_gene: -; j_gene: TRBJ1-2; v_gene: TRBV5-1; abundance: -
CDR3nt: TGTGCCAGCAACCCCGGGACTAGCGGTGACAATGAGCAGTTCTTC; CDR3aa: CASNPGTSGDNEQFF; d_gene: TRBD2; j_gene: TRBJ2-1; v_gene: TRBV6-5; abundance: -
CDR3nt: TGTGCCAGCTCCAAGGGGGCTAGTGGAAACACCATATATTTT; CDR3aa: CASSKGASGNTIYF; d_gene: TRBD1; j_gene: TRBJ1-3; v_gene: TRBV11-2; abundance: -
CDR3nt: TGTGCCAGCAGCCGGACAAGCTCCTACAATGAGCAGTTCTTC; CDR3aa: CASSRTSSYNEQFF; d_gene: -; j_gene: TRBJ2-1; v_gene: TRBV6-5; abundance: -
CDR3nt: TGCGCCAGCAGCTCGGGGACAGGAGGACCCTACGAGCAGTACTTC; CDR3aa: CASSSGTGGPYEQYF; d_gene: TRBD1; j_gene: TRBJ2-7; v_gene: TRBV5-1; abundance: -
CDR3nt: TGTGCCAGTAGCCAGGGGACCTCTGGAAACACCATATATTTT; CDR3aa: CASSQGTSGNTIYF; d_gene: -; j_gene: TRBJ1-3; v_gene: TRBV19; abundance: -
CDR3nt: TGCGCCAGCAGCCTCTTGGACAGGGTGACTGAAGCTTTCTTT; CDR3aa: CASSLLDRVTEAFF; d_gene: TRBD1; j_gene: TRBJ1-1; v_gene: TRBV5-1; abundance: few
CDR3nt: TGTGCCATCAGTGAGGATTTAGCGGGGGGGCCGGATACGCAGTATTTT; CDR3aa: CAISEDLAGGPDTQYF; d_gene: TRBD2; j_gene: TRBJ2-3; v_gene: TRBV10-3; abundance: -
CDR3nt: TGTGCCAGCAGTCGGGAAGAAGGCTACGAGCAGTACTTC; CDR3aa: CASSREEGYEQYF; d_gene: -; j_gene: TRBJ2-7; v_gene: TRBV6-4; abundance: -
CDR3nt: TGTGCCAGCAGGGGAGAGGGACAGGGATATGGCTACACCTTC; CDR3aa: CASRGEGQGYGYTF; d_gene: TRBD1; j_gene: TRBJ1-2; v_gene: TRBV2; abundance: -
CDR3nt: TGTGCCAGCACCGACGTTGGACAGGGAGTAAAACTGTTTTTT; CDR3aa: CASTDVGQGVKLFF; d_gene: TRBD1; j_gene: TRBJ1-4; v_gene: TRBV28; abundance: once
CDR3nt: TGTGCCAGCAGCTTAGGAGAGAATCAGCCCCAGCATTTT; CDR3aa: CASSLGENQPQHF; d_gene: -; j_gene: TRBJ1-5; v_gene: TRBV7-6; abundance: -
CDR3nt: TGTGCCAGTAGCCCCTACGGGACAGGGGTGACTAATGAAAAACTGTTTTTT; CDR3aa: CASSPYGTGVTNEKLFF; d_gene: TRBD1; j_gene: TRBJ1-4; v_gene: TRBV19; abundance: -
CDR3nt: TGCGCCAGCAGGGGGCACTACGAGCAGTACTTC; CDR3aa: CASRGHYEQYF; d_gene: -; j_gene: TRBJ2-7; v_gene: TRBV10-2; abundance: -
CDR3nt: TGTGCCATCAGTGTGGCTAGCGGGAGGGAGGAGCAGTTCTTC; CDR3aa: CAISVASGREEQFF; d_gene: TRBD2; j_gene: TRBJ2-1; v_gene: TRBV10-3; abundance: once
CDR3nt: TGTGCCACCCGAGCGGGGGCGGGAGATACGCAGTATTTT; CDR3aa: CATRAGAGDTQYF; d_gene: TRBD2; j_gene: TRBJ2-3; v_gene: TRBV10-3; abundance: -
CDR3nt: TGTGCCAGCAGTTATTCTCGGCGGGCTGAATCACCCCTCCACTTT; CDR3aa: CASSYSRRAESPLHF; d_gene: -; j_gene: TRBJ1-6; v_gene: TRBV6-5; abundance: once
CDR3nt: TGCGCCAGCAGCCTAGGACAGGGCGCGGAGACCCAGTACTTC; CDR3aa: CASSLGQGAETQYF; d_gene: TRBD1; j_gene: TRBJ2-5; v_gene: TRBV5-1; abundance: few
CDR3nt: TGTGCCAGCAGCCGCATCTCAGGGGGAGCCTACGAGCAGTACTTC; CDR3aa: CASSRISGGAYEQYF; d_gene: TRBD1; j_gene: TRBJ2-7; v_gene: TRBV5-4; abundance: -
CDR3nt: TGTGCCACCTCACAAGGGGGTAAAATCTCACCCCTCCACTTT; CDR3aa: CATSQGGKISPLHF; d_gene: -; j_gene: TRBJ1-6; v_gene: TRBV27; abundance: -
CDR3nt: TGTGCCACTTCAGCGGGAGGGGAAGAGACCCAGTACTTC; CDR3aa: CATSAGGEETQYF; d_gene: TRBD2; j_gene: TRBJ2-5; v_gene: TRBV11-3; abundance: -
CDR3nt: TGTGCCAGCAAACAAGGAAGGGGCACCGGGGAGCTGTTTTTT; CDR3aa: CASKQGRGTGELFF; d_gene: -; j_gene: TRBJ2-2; v_gene: TRBV7-3; abundance: -
CDR3nt: TGTGCCAGCAGTGTACGGGACAGGGGTTATTCACCCCTCCACTTT; CDR3aa: CASSVRDRGYSPLHF; d_gene: TRBD1; j_gene: TRBJ1-6; v_gene: TRBV2; abundance: few
CDR3nt: TGTGCCAGCAGCCCGGGACAGAGCTACGAGCAGTACTTC; CDR3aa: CASSPGQSYEQYF; d_gene: TRBD1; j_gene: TRBJ2-7; v_gene: TRBV27; abundance: -
CDR3nt: TGTTCCAGCAGCTTACTTCGGACAGGGTATTCCCCTACTACCTATGGCTACACCTTC; CDR3aa: CSSSLLRTGYSPTTYGYTF; d_gene: TRBD1; j_gene: TRBJ1-2; v_gene: TRBV7-9; abundance: -
CDR3nt: TGTGCCACCAGCAGAGATCGGGGCAGGGGGCGGGCAGATACGCAGTATTTT; CDR3aa: CATSRDRGRGRADTQYF; d_gene: TRBD1; j_gene: TRBJ2-3; v_gene: TRBV15; abundance: -
CDR3nt: TGTGCCAGCAGCCCCTGGAGTAGCGGGATCGGGCAGTATTTT; CDR3aa: CASSPWSSGIGQYF; d_gene: TRBD2; j_gene: TRBJ2-3; v_gene: TRBV11-2; abundance: -
CDR3nt: TGTGCCAGCAGCCCCCCGACTAGCCGGAGGGGGGATACGCAGTATTTT; CDR3aa: CASSPPTSRRGDTQYF; d_gene: -; j_gene: TRBJ2-3; v_gene: TRBV7-9; abundance: once
CDR3nt: TGTGCTAGTGGTTCCTGGACAGGGGGACATTTGAGCGGGGAGCTGTTTTTT; CDR3aa: CASGSWTGGHLSGELFF; d_gene: TRBD1; j_gene: TRBJ2-2; v_gene: TRBV12-5; abundance: -
CDR3nt: TGTGCCAGCAGCTTATGGACTACTACGGGTGAAAAACTGTTTTTT; CDR3aa: CASSLWTTTGEKLFF; d_gene: -; j_gene: TRBJ1-4; v_gene: TRBV7-9; abundance: -
CDR3nt: TGTGCCAGCAGCTTAGGAAGCGTCGGCTACACCTTC; CDR3aa: CASSLGSVGYTF; d_gene: -; j_gene: TRBJ1-2; v_gene: TRBV7-9; abundance: -
CDR3nt: TGCGCCAGCACAACAGGGCTCACCGGGGAGCTGTTTTTT; CDR3aa: CASTTGLTGELFF; d_gene: -; j_gene: TRBJ2-2; v_gene: TRBV5-1; abundance: -
CDR3nt: TGTGCCAGCAGTTTAGGGGGACTAGCGGGGAAAAACACCGGGGAGCTGTTTTTT; CDR3aa: CASSLGGLAGKNTGELFF; d_gene: TRBD2; j_gene: TRBJ2-2; v_gene: TRBV27; abundance: -
CDR3nt: TGTGCCAGCAACTTACTTGGGAGAAAGGGAGGGAACCAAGAGACCCAGTACTTC; CDR3aa: CASNLLGRKGGNQETQYF; d_gene: TRBD2; j_gene: TRBJ2-5; v_gene: TRBV7-9; abundance: -
CDR3nt: TGTGCCAGCGAAGGTACTAGCGGGAGATCACCCTACAATGAGCAGTTCTTC; CDR3aa: CASEGTSGRSPYNEQFF; d_gene: TRBD2; j_gene: TRBJ2-1; v_gene: TRBV2; abundance: -
CDR3nt: TGTGCCAGCAAGGTCGACTCCGGGACAGGGGCACCCTACGAGCAGTACTTC; CDR3aa: CASKVDSGTGAPYEQYF; d_gene: TRBD1; j_gene: TRBJ2-7; v_gene: TRBV2; abundance: -
CDR3nt: TGTGCCAGCAGTTTAGGTGCGCCGGGGGAGCAGTACTTC; CDR3aa: CASSLGAPGEQYF; d_gene: -; j_gene: TRBJ2-7; v_gene: TRBV28; abundance: -
CDR3nt: TGTGCCAGCATGGGAGGACCAGTGAGGAACACCATATATTTT; CDR3aa: CASMGGPVRNTIYF; d_gene: -; j_gene: TRBJ1-3; v_gene: TRBV2; abundance: few
CDR3nt: TGCGCCAGCAGCCAAGTTCGCTTCGGGAGGAGTGAGGGCGAGCAGTACTTC; CDR3aa: CASSQVRFGRSEGEQYF; d_gene: TRBD2; j_gene: TRBJ2-7; v_gene: TRBV4-1; abundance: -
CDR3nt: TGCGCCAGCAGTGACCGGGACAGGGGGGGCGATACGCAGTATTTT; CDR3aa: CASSDRDRGGDTQYF; d_gene: TRBD1; j_gene: TRBJ2-3; v_gene: TRBV10-1; abundance: -
CDR3nt: TGTGCCAGCACTGACAGGCAAGAGACCCAGTACTTC; CDR3aa: CASTDRQETQYF; d_gene: -; j_gene: TRBJ2-5; v_gene: TRBV6-1; abundance: -